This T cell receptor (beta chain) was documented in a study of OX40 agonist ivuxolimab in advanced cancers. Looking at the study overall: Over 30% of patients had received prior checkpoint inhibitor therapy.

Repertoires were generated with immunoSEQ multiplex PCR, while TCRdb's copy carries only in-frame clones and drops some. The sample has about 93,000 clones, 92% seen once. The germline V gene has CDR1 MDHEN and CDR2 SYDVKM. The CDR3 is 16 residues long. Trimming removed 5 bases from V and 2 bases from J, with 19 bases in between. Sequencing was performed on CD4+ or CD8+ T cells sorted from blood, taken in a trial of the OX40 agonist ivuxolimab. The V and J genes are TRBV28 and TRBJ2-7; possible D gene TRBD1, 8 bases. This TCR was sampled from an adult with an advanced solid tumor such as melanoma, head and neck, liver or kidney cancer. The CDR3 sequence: CASSLTGGGLTYEQYF. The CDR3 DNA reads TGTGCCAGCAGTCTTACAGGGGGGGGACTTACCTACGAGCAGTACTTC.